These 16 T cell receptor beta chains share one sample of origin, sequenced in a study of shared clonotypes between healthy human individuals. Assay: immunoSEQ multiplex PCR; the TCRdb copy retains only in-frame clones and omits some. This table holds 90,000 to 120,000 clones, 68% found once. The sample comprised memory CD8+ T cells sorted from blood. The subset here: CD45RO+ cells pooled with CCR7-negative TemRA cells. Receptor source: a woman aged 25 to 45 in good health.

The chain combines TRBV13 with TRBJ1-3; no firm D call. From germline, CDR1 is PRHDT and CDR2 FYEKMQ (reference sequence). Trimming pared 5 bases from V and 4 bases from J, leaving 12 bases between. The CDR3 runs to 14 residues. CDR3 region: CASSDYRSGNTIYF. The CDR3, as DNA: TGTGCCAGCAGCGACTACCGGAGCGGAAACACCATATATTTT.

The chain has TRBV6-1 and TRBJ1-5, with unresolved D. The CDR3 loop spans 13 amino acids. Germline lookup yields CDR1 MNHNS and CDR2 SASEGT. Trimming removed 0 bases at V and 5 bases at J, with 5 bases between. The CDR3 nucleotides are TGTGCCAGCAGTGAAGCGAGGGATCAGCCCCAGCATTTT. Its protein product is CASSEARDQPQHF.

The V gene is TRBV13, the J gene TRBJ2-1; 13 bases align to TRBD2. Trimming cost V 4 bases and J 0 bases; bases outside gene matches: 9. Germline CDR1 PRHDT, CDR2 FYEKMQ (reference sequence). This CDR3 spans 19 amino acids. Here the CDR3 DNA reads TGTGCCAGCAGCTCTTCACTAGCGGGAGGGTTAAGCTCCTACAATGAGCAGTTCTTC. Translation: CASSSSLAGGLSSYNEQFF.

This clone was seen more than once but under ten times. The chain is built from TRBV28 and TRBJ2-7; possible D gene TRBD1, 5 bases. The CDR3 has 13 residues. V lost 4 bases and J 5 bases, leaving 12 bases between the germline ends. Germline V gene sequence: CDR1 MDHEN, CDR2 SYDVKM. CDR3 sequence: CASSSTGPHEQYF. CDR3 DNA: TGTGCCAGCAGTTCTACAGGTCCCCACGAGCAGTACTTC.

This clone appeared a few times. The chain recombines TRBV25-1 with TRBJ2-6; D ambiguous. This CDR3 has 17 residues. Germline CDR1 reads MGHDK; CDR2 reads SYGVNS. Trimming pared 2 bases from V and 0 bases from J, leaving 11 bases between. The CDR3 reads CASSEVIQSSGANVLTF. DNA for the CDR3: TGTGCCAGCAGTGAAGTGATCCAGAGCTCTGGGGCCAACGTCCTGACTTTC.

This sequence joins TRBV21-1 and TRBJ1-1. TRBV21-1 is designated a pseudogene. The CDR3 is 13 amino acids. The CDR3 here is CASSKILNTEAFF. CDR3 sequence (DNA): TGTGCCAGCAGCAAAATATTGAACACTGAAGCTTTCTTT.

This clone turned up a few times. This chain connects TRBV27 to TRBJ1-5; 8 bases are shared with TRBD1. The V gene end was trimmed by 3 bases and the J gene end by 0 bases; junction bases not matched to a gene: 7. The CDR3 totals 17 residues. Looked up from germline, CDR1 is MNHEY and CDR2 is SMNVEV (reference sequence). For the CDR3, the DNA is TGTGCCAGCAGTTTCGGGACAGGACCATATAGCAATCAGCCCCAGCATTTT. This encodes CASSFGTGPYSNQPQHF.

CDR3 coding DNA: TGTGCCAGCAGTAGTCTGGGGTCCTACGAGCAGTACTTC. It encodes CASSSLGSYEQYF. V and J are TRBV28 and TRBJ2-7; D is unresolved. The CDR3 contains 13 residues. V lost 5 bases and J lost 1, with 9 bases in between. Germline V gene lookup returns CDR1 MDHEN and CDR2 SYDVKM.

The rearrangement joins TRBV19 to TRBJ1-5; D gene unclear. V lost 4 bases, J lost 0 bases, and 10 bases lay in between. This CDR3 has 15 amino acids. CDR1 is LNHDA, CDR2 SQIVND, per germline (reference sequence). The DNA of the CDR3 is TGTGCCAGTAGTAGAAGTGTTTATAGCAATCAGCCCCAGCATTTT. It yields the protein CASSRSVYSNQPQHF.

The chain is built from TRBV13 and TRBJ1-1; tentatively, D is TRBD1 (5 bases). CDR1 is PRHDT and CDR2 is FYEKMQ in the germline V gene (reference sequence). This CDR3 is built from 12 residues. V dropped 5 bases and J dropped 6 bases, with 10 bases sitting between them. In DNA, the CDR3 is TGTGCCAGCAGCCCTGGGGGTCCTGAAGCTTTCTTT. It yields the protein CASSPGGPEAFF.

Written as DNA, the CDR3 is TGTGCCAGTAGTGAGAAGGGCACCTACGAGCAGTACTTC. The encoded protein is CASSEKGTYEQYF. The chain combines TRBV19 with TRBJ2-7; D is ambiguous. Germline CDR1 reads LNHDA; CDR2 reads SQIVND (reference sequence). Trimming cost V 5 bases and J 2 bases, with 10 bases left between them. The CDR3 runs 13 residues.

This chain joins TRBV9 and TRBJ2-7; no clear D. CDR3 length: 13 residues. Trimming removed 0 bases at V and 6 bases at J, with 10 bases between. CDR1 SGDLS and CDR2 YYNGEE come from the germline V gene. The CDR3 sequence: CASSVGVKAEQYF. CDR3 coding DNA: TGTGCCAGCAGCGTAGGGGTAAAGGCCGAGCAGTACTTC.

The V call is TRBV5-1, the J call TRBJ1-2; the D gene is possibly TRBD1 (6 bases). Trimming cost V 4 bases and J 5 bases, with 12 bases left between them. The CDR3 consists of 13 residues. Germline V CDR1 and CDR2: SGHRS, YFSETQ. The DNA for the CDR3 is TGCGCCAGCAGCGCAGGGGAACGATATGGCTACACCTTC. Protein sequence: CASSAGERYGYTF.

The CDR3 spells CASSDDIGSGANVLTF. DNA of the CDR3: TGTGCCAGCAGCGACGACATAGGCTCTGGGGCCAACGTCCTGACTTTC. The chain recombines TRBV4-2 with TRBJ2-6, with D uncertain. This CDR3 spans 16 amino acids. Germline V gives CDR1 LGHNA, CDR2 YNFKEQ. V lost 5 bases and J lost 0, with 11 bases in between.

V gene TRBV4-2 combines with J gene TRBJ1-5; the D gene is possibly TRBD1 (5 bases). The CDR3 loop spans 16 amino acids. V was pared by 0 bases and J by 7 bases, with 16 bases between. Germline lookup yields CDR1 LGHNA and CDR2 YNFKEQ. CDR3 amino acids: CASSQEDWGVRQPQHF. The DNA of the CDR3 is TGTGCCAGCAGCCAAGAGGATTGGGGGGTACGGCAGCCCCAGCATTTT.

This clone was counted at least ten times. CDR3 DNA sequence: TGTGCCAGCAGTGACAGGGGGCACGGGGAGCTGTTTTTT. This sequence encodes CASSDRGHGELFF. The chain has TRBV6-4 and TRBJ2-2, with 7 bases fitting TRBD1. V trimming: 2 bases; J trimming: 7 bases; junction bases outside the gene matches: 1. The CDR3 is 13 amino acids. Per the germline V gene, CDR1 is MRHNA and CDR2 is SNTAGT.